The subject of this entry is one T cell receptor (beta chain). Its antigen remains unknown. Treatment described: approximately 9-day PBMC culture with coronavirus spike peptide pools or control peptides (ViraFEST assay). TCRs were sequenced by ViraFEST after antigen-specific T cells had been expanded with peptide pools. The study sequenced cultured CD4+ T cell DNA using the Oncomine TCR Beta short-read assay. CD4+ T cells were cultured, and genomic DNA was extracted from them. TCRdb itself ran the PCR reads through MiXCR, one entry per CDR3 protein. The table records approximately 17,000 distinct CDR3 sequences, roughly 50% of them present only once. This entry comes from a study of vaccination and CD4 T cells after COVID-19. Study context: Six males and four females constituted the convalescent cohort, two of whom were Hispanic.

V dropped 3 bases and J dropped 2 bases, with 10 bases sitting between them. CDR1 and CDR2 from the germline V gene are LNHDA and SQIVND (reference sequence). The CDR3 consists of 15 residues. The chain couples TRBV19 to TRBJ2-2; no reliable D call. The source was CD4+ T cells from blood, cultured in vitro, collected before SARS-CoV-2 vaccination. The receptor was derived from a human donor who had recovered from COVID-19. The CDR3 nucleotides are TGTGCCAGTAGTATTAGTCAGGCTAACACCGGGGAGCTGTTTTTT. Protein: CASSISQANTGELFF. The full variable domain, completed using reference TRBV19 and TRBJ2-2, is DGGITQSPKYLFRKEGQNVTLSCEQNLNHDAMYWYRQDPGQGLRLIYYSQIVNDFQKGDIAEGYSVSREKKESFPLTVTSAQKNPTAFYLCASSISQANTGELFFGEGSRLTVL.